Following are 15 T cell receptor beta chains from one sample sequenced in a study of vaccination and CD4 T cells after COVID-19. These TCRs' antigens remain unknown. The Oncomine TCR Beta short-read assay was applied to DNA of cultured CD4+ T cells. TCRdb used MiXCR to reprocess the PCR reads, holding one entry per CDR3 protein. The profile shows roughly 4,200 distinct CDR3 sequences, about 71% of them singletons. Treatment meaning: roughly 10-day PBMC culture with coronavirus spike peptide pools or control peptides (ViraFEST assay). The sequenced sample consisted of CD4+ T cells from blood, cultured in vitro. All receptors derive from a human donor who had recovered from COVID-19.

This clonotype occurred once. V and J are TRBV10-3 and TRBJ2-3; no firm D call. Germline V gene lookup returns CDR1 ENHRY and CDR2 SYGVKD. The CDR3 is 14 residues long. V was clipped by 6 bases and J by 1 base, with 11 bases between them. The CDR3 loop reads CAISDRTGTDTQYF. The CDR3 DNA is TGTGCCATCAGCGACCGTACGGGCACAGATACGCAGTATTTT.

This rearrangement joins TRBV6-1 to TRBJ2-7; 13 bases are a match to TRBD2. Germline V gene data show CDR1 as MNHNS and CDR2 as SASEGT. The CDR3 runs to 15 residues. Germline trimming cut 6 bases from V and 2 bases from J; bases unmatched to any gene: 4. The CDR3 coding sequence is TGTGCCAGCAGCCCGACTAGCGGGGGGACCTACGAGCAGTACTTC. Its translation: CASSPTSGGTYEQYF.

The table lists this clonotype with a few counts. The V and J genes are TRBV2 and TRBJ1-2; D is unclear. Trimming shortened V by 6 bases and J by 2 bases, and 10 bases separated the two germline ends. This CDR3 contains 13 residues. CDR1 SNHLY and CDR2 FYNNEI come from the germline V gene. The CDR3 coding sequence is TGTGCCAGCAGCGCCGGGCCCAACTATGGCTACACCTTC. This sequence encodes CASSAGPNYGYTF.

This clonotype came up a few times. This chain joins TRBV20-1 and TRBJ1-2; TRBD1 is a possible D gene (6 bases). V was shortened by 3 bases and J by 6 bases, with 23 bases between the two germline ends. This CDR3 region has 16 residues. Germline V gene sequence: CDR1 DFQATT, CDR2 SNEGSKA (reference sequence). The CDR3 coding sequence is TGCAGTGCTAGCCGAGCCGGGGACGGGGGGCGCGATGGCTACACCTTC. Translating gives CSASRAGDGGRDGYTF.

This rearrangement joins TRBV2 to TRBJ1-2, with D unresolved. CDR3 length: 13 amino acids. Germline assignment: CDR1 SNHLY and CDR2 FYNNEI. Trimming cost V 11 bases and J 4 bases, with 17 bases left between them. Written as DNA, the CDR3 is TGTGCCGGCCAGGACGAGACCTCCTATGGCTACACCTTC. Protein sequence: CAGQDETSYGYTF.

The rearrangement joins TRBV6-1 to TRBJ2-6; D uncertain. Germline V gives CDR1 MNHNS, CDR2 SASEGT. There are 16 residues in the CDR3. The ends were cut back, 8 bases at V and 1 base at J, with 15 bases in the middle. The CDR3, as DNA: TGTGCCAGCCATAGTTCCCGTCAGTCTGGGGCCAACGTCCTGACTTTC. Translation gives CASHSSRQSGANVLTF.

This chain links TRBV6-1 with TRBJ1-2, with D tentatively TRBD1 (5 bases). This CDR3 has 15 amino acids. V lost 6 bases, J lost 5 bases, and 19 bases lay in between. Germline-derived CDR1 and CDR2 are MNHNS and SASEGT. For the CDR3, the DNA is TGTGCCAGCAGAGGGACGGAGCCTAGGGGTTATGGCTACACCTTC. This sequence encodes CASRGTEPRGYGYTF.

The chain combines TRBV28 with TRBJ1-2, with a possible D match to TRBD1 (6 bases). The V end lost 9 bases, the J end lost 3 bases, and 20 bases lay between the germline ends. The germline CDR1 and CDR2 sequences are MDHEN and SYDVKM. The CDR3 has 15 amino acids. CDR3 in DNA: TGTGCCAGTGGGGGACAAGAGGGGCCCCACTATGGCTACACCTTC. Translation: CASGGQEGPHYGYTF.

The J gene is TRBJ1-2, the V gene TRBV6-1; D is ambiguous. The CDR3 runs 16 residues. The germline V gene has CDR1 MNHNS and CDR2 SASEGT. The V end lost 1 base, the J end lost 4 bases, and 16 bases lay between the germline ends. The DNA of the CDR3 is TGTGCCAGCAGTGAAGTAAGGGCCGTGGGCAGCTATGGCTACACCTTC. Its translation is CASSEVRAVGSYGYTF.

The chain recombines TRBV27 with TRBJ1-2; TRBD1 is a possible D gene (5 bases). The CDR3 contains 14 residues. The germline V gene encodes CDR1 MNHEY and CDR2 SMNVEV (reference sequence). Deletions cut 8 bases from V and 2 bases from J, with 15 bases between. The CDR3 loop reads CASGRQGRNYGYTF. In DNA, the CDR3 is TGTGCCAGCGGGCGGCAGGGACGGAACTATGGCTACACCTTC.

By its share, this clonotype is medium-sized (0.01 to 0.1%). The chain couples TRBV20-1 to TRBJ1-5, with no clear D. V was cut by 3 bases and J by 6 bases, with 15 bases left in between. CDR1 and CDR2 (germline): DFQATT, SNEGSKA (reference sequence). The CDR3 is 14 amino acids. The CDR3 reads CSASGSARVQPQHF. CDR3 nucleotide sequence: TGCAGTGCTAGTGGTAGTGCGCGGGTTCAGCCCCAGCATTTT.

V and J are TRBV7-3 and TRBJ2-5, with 10 bases identical to TRBD1. Germline lookup yields CDR1 SGHTA and CDR2 FQGTGA. With V trimmed by 5 bases and J by 4 bases, 4 bases remained unmatched. The CDR3 has 14 residues. The DNA of the CDR3 is TGTGCCAGCAGCAGACAGGGGGCGGGAGAGACCCAGTACTTC. Translating it yields CASSRQGAGETQYF.

This clonotype appeared a few times. The genes are TRBV2 and TRBJ1-2; TRBD1 matches 9 bases. Per germline, CDR1 SNHLY and CDR2 FYNNEI. This CDR3 contains 13 residues. V was pared by 7 bases and J by 4 bases, with 4 bases of the junction left unmatched. The CDR3 region is CASTGDRVYGYTF. Here the CDR3 DNA reads TGTGCCAGCACGGGGGACAGGGTCTATGGCTACACCTTC.

CDR3 DNA: TGCAGTGCTAGCAAGGGAAGCGGGGGCGGAGAGCAGTACTTC. Its translation is CSASKGSGGGEQYF. The rearrangement uses TRBV20-1 and TRBJ2-7; 8 bases match TRBD2. Germline V gene sequence: CDR1 DFQATT, CDR2 SNEGSKA (reference sequence). This CDR3 contains 14 residues. The V gene end was trimmed by 3 bases and the J gene end by 7 bases; junction bases not matched to a gene: 11.

The chain is built from TRBV5-1 and TRBJ2-1; D perhaps matches TRBD1 (6 bases). V lost 5 bases and J lost 3, with 12 bases in between. The germline V gene encodes CDR1 SGHRS and CDR2 YFSETQ. The length of the CDR3 is 14 residues. Here the CDR3 reads CASSHTQGYNEQFF. CDR3 bases: TGCGCCAGCAGTCATACACAGGGCTACAATGAGCAGTTCTTC.